By sample share, the clone carrying this T cell receptor (beta chain) is medium-sized (0.01 to 0.1%). What it recognizes is unknown. V lost 2 bases to trimming and J lost 4 bases; unmatched junction nucleotides: 4. The CDR3 length is 14 residues. The germline V gene has CDR1 MNHEY and CDR2 SMNVEV (reference sequence). The data are from a study of spatial heterogeneity in lung cancer. Whole-study findings and limits: Tumors with more nonsynonymous mutations had more expanded intratumoral alpha and beta TCRs.

Stated time point: sample taken at primary tumor resection. Carried by each TCR cDNA molecule was a unique molecular identifier. TCRdb reprocessed the 5' RACE reads with MiXCR, giving one entry per CDR3 protein. The sample shows more than 5,000 distinct CDR3 sequences, 7.8% of them seen only once. The specimen comprised lung tumor tissue, sampled at surgery. The receptor was isolated from a female donor with early-stage non-small cell lung cancer. V and J are TRBV27 and TRBJ1-2, with 7 bases lining up with TRBD1. CDR3 sequence (DNA): TGTGCCAGCAGTTTAACAGGGGTTCCCTATGGCTACACCTTC. It is translated as CASSLTGVPYGYTF.